This T cell receptor (beta chain) was identified during a study of blood T cell repertoires in COVID-19. Only in-frame clones appear in the TCRdb table, and some are missing; sequencing was by immunoSEQ multiplex PCR. The sample carries about 210,000 clones, about 83% recorded once. Germline CDR1 reads SQVTM; CDR2 reads ANQGSEA. V was cut by 4 bases and J by 8 bases, with 11 bases left in between. The CDR3 contains 11 residues. The chain joins TRBV29-1 to TRBJ1-2; D possibly corresponds to TRBD1 (6 bases). Sequencing was performed on PBMCs or T cells enriched from blood (not recorded which). This clonotype was sampled from a woman younger than 45 who had been exposed to COVID-19. The DNA for the CDR3 is TGCAGCGTTGGTGGGGGCCGAGGCTACACCTTC. Residues: CSVGGGRGYTF.